A selection of T cell receptor beta chains follows, all from one sample in a study of blood T cell repertoires in COVID-19. The data were produced by immunoSEQ multiplex PCR, yet TCRdb's version contains in-frame clones alone and is incomplete. The sample shows approximately 300,000 clones, roughly 90% of them seen only once. Sequencing was performed on PBMCs or T cells enriched from blood (not recorded which). The receptors here all came from a woman in her thirties who had recovered from COVID-19. Each CDR3 is given with its conserved first and last residue. A D gene is named only where the DNA matches it firmly. Size tells how often a clone was seen (once, few, many) or the class of an expanded clone, and some rows leave it out.

j_call clone_size d_call v_call cdr3_aa cdr3_nt
TRBJ2-1 . TRBD2 TRBV19 CASSLGLAGGPIYNEQFF TGTGCCAGTAGTTTAGGGCTAGCGGGAGGGCCGATCTACAATGAGCAGTTCTTC
TRBJ2-1 . TRBD2 TRBV27 CASVTGTSGNNEQFF TGTGCCAGCGTAACCGGGACTAGCGGGAACAATGAGCAGTTCTTC
TRBJ2-1 . . TRBV6-6 CASRTSGGRYNEQFF TGTGCCAGCAGAACCTCGGGGGGCCGGTACAATGAGCAGTTCTTC
TRBJ2-6 . . TRBV9 CASSGQGFSGANVLTF TGTGCCAGCAGCGGTCAGGGATTCTCTGGGGCCAACGTCCTGACTTTC
TRBJ2-7 . TRBD2 TRBV28 CASSSIGSWGRENYEQYF TGTGCCAGCAGTTCTATAGGGTCTTGGGGGAGGGAAAATTACGAGCAGTACTTC
TRBJ2-7 . . TRBV5-1 CASSSRSDSSYEQYF TGCGCCAGCAGCTCCCGTAGTGACTCCTCCTACGAGCAGTACTTC
TRBJ2-7 . . TRBV13 CASSLGVEGYEQYF TGTGCCAGCAGCTTAGGGGTGGAGGGGTACGAGCAGTACTTC
TRBJ1-1 . . TRBV18 CASSPSVREAFF TGTGCCAGCTCACCCTCGGTGCGTGAAGCTTTCTTT
TRBJ1-1 . . TRBV4-3 CASSQDRANTEAFF TGCGCCAGCAGCCAAGATCGAGCGAACACTGAAGCTTTCTTT
TRBJ2-1 . TRBD1 TRBV27 CASSSGQGAGDEQFF TGTGCCAGCAGTTCGGGACAGGGGGCTGGGGATGAGCAGTTCTTC
TRBJ2-1 . . TRBV4-1 CASSQEGPTERRNEQFF TGCGCCAGCAGCCAAGAAGGACCTACAGAGAGGAGGAATGAGCAGTTCTTC
TRBJ2-3 . TRBD1 TRBV4-1 CASSQTDRGTDTQYF TGCGCCAGCAGCCAAACCGACAGGGGCACAGATACGCAGTATTTT
TRBJ2-7 once . TRBV21-1 CASSKAQGQGLPYEQYF TGTGCCAGCAGCAAAGCACAAGGACAGGGTCTTCCTTACGAGCAGTACTTC
TRBJ2-7 . . TRBV24-1 CATSDPSRGGEQYF TGTGCCACCAGTGATCCATCCCGGGGAGGCGAGCAGTACTTC
TRBJ2-7 . TRBD1 TRBV27 CASSSDRGIGEQYF TGTGCCAGCAGTTCGGACAGGGGTATTGGCGAGCAGTACTTC
TRBJ2-7 . . TRBV7-2 CASRSRTGYEQYF TGTGCCAGCCGCTCACGAACAGGTTACGAGCAGTACTTC
TRBJ2-1 . TRBD2 TRBV19 CASKPSGKDNEQFF TGTGCCAGTAAACCCAGCGGGAAGGACAATGAGCAGTTCTTC
TRBJ2-5 . . TRBV6-5 CASSSDRQETQYF TGTGCCAGCAGCTCCGACAGACAAGAGACCCAGTACTTC
TRBJ2-5 once . TRBV19 CASSTLGGAETQYF TGTGCCAGTAGTACCTTGGGGGGGGCAGAGACCCAGTACTTC
TRBJ1-2 . . TRBV4-3 CASSQDPSNPYGYTF TGCGCCAGCAGCCAAGATCCGAGCAATCCTTATGGCTACACCTTC
TRBJ2-2 . TRBD1 TRBV28 CASSSGQGLGTGELFF TGTGCCAGCAGTTCGGGACAGGGGTTAGGGACCGGGGAGCTGTTTTTT
TRBJ1-2 . . TRBV6-5 CATKTTTGPYGYTF TGTGCCACCAAGACAACGACAGGTCCTTATGGCTACACCTTC
TRBJ2-7 . . TRBV4-1 CASSQGGIGYEQYF TGCGCCAGCAGCCAGGGCGGGATCGGCTACGAGCAGTACTTC
TRBJ2-5 . . TRBV7-8 CASSLVESGPETQYF TGTGCCAGCAGCTTAGTGGAGAGCGGCCCCGAGACCCAGTACTTC
TRBJ1-4 . . TRBV27 CASSFVRAKLPTNEKLFF TGTGCCAGCAGTTTCGTGCGGGCGAAACTTCCAACTAATGAAAAACTGTTTTTT
TRBJ1-5 . TRBD1 TRBV28 CASSSLGTGYYSNQPQHF TGTGCCAGCAGTTCCCTCGGGACAGGGTATTATAGCAATCAGCCCCAGCATTTT
TRBJ1-3 few . TRBV4-2 CASSQDVGARYGNTIYF TGTGCCAGCAGCCAAGATGTGGGGGCGCGTTATGGAAACACCATATATTTT
TRBJ2-3 . . TRBV29-1 CSGTYFDSPKTQYF TGCAGCGGAACTTACTTTGATTCGCCAAAAACGCAGTATTTT
TRBJ1-4 . TRBD1 TRBV2 CASSYAGGREKLFF TGTGCCAGCAGTTACGCAGGGGGCAGAGAAAAACTGTTTTTT
TRBJ1-2 . TRBD1 TRBV28 CASSSGQGGGYTF TGTGCCAGCAGTTCCGGACAGGGAGGCGGCTACACCTTC
TRBJ2-3 . . TRBV6-5 CASSYSAVRGTDTQYF TGTGCCAGCAGTTACTCGGCGGTGCGGGGCACAGATACGCAGTATTTT
TRBJ2-3 . . TRBV18 CASSQLSTDTQYF TGTGCCAGCTCACAATTAAGCACAGATACGCAGTATTTT
TRBJ1-2 . . TRBV28 CASSFGAFGSGDLANYGYTF TGTGCCAGCAGTTTCGGGGCCTTTGGGTCAGGGGACCTAGCTAACTATGGCTACACCTTC
TRBJ2-5 . TRBD2 TRBV13 CASSPRGVETQYF TGTGCCAGCAGCCCCCGGGGGGTGGAGACCCAGTACTTC
TRBJ1-2 . TRBD1 TRBV5-1 CASSPGQGNYGYTF TGCGCCAGCAGCCCGGGACAGGGAAACTATGGCTACACCTTC
TRBJ2-3 . TRBD1 TRBV29-1 CSADWDRGETDTQYF TGCAGCGCTGATTGGGACAGGGGGGAAACAGATACGCAGTATTTT
TRBJ2-1 . TRBD2 TRBV4-3 CASSPGLAEYNEQFF TGCGCCAGCAGCCCCGGACTAGCGGAATACAATGAGCAGTTCTTC
TRBJ2-2 . . TRBV6-1 CASSEGWGAGELFF TGTGCCAGCAGTGAAGGTTGGGGGGCCGGGGAGCTGTTTTTT
TRBJ2-5 . . TRBV5-1 CASSQVSSRETQYF TGCGCCAGCAGCCAAGTTTCTAGTCGGGAGACCCAGTACTTC
TRBJ2-1 . TRBD2 TRBV19 CASSIASGSYNEQFF TGTGCCAGTAGTATAGCCAGCGGGAGCTACAATGAGCAGTTCTTC